One sample yielded the 29 T cell receptor beta chains listed below, sequenced in a study of post-analysis software for immune sequencing data. Findings of the study overall: Elevated frequency relative to controls characterized about 5 TRBV segments in patients, TRBV5-6, TRBV5-1 and TRBV20-1 among them.

Included in the TCR beta cDNA libraries were unique molecular identifiers. Via MiXCR, TCRdb re-called the PCR reads, giving one row per CDR3 protein. The table includes about 190,000 distinct CDR3 sequences, 29% detected once. For these TCRs, the target antigens are not known. Input material: blood. The receptors were gathered from a girl aged 2-17 years with multiple sclerosis.

The chain uses TRBV29-1 and TRBJ1-2, with TRBD1 identical over 8 bases. Germline values: CDR1 SQVTM, CDR2 ANQGSEA. CDR3 length equals 14 residues. After removal of 0 bases from V and 8 bases from J, the junction contained 8 bases not matched to a gene. This CDR3 is CSVEDPGGIGGYTF. Here the CDR3 DNA reads TGCAGCGTTGAAGATCCAGGGGGCATTGGCGGCTACACCTTC.

The sample holds many counts of this clonotype. V usage is TRBV15 and J usage is TRBJ2-1; D unresolved. Germline V gene data show CDR1 as LNHNV and CDR2 as YYDKDF (reference sequence). This CDR3 spans 13 amino acids. V was pared by 0 bases and J by 10 bases, with 10 bases between. CDR3 bases: TGTGCCACCAGCAGAGATGTCGGTGCGGAGCAGTTCTTC. It codes for CATSRDVGAEQFF.

The chain has TRBV27 and TRBJ2-2, with a possible D match to TRBD2 (5 bases). The CDR3 runs to 16 residues. Deletions cut 9 bases from V and 3 bases from J, with 20 bases between. Looked up from germline, CDR1 is MNHEY and CDR2 is SMNVEV (reference sequence). The CDR3 DNA sequence: TGTGCCAGTAAGGACTCTGGGTATACGGACACCGGGGAGCTGTTTTTT. Amino acids: CASKDSGYTDTGELFF.

In regard to this clonotype: Since a much larger clone is just one base distant, this may be a read error. The chain is built from TRBV2 and TRBJ2-1; D ambiguous. V lost 8 bases and J lost 0, with 17 bases in between. The germline V gene has CDR1 SNHLY and CDR2 FYNNEI. This CDR3 is built from 16 residues. The CDR3 loop reads CASCVRKASSYNEQFF. The DNA for the CDR3 is TGTGCCAGCTGTGTCCGCAAGGCTAGCTCCTACAATGAGCAGTTCTTC.

The chain couples TRBV5-1 to TRBJ1-1; D might be TRBD1 (5 bases). V shed 1 base and J shed 3 bases, with 10 bases lying between them. The CDR3 covers 14 residues. In germline, CDR1 is SGHRS, CDR2 YFSETQ. The CDR3 DNA reads TGCGCCAGCAGCTTGAAAGGGGACGACACTGAAGCTTTCTTT. Residues: CASSLKGDDTEAFF. The full variable domain, rest sourced from reference TRBV5-1 and TRBJ1-1, is KAGVTQTPRYLIKTRGQQVTLSCSPISGHRSVSWYQQTPGQGLQFLFEYFSETQRNKGNFPGRFSGRQFSNSRSEMNVSTLELGDSALYLCASSLKGDDTEAFFGQGTRLTVV.

This clonotype was picked up a small number of times. A much larger clone differs from this one at a single base, so this may be a read error. The rearrangement links TRBV29-1 to TRBJ2-5; D not resolved. The V end was cut by 4 bases, the J end by 7 bases, with 13 bases between. CDR3 size: 12 residues. Germline CDR1 is SQVTM and CDR2 is ANQGSEA. The CDR3 here is CSVGGRRGTQYF. The CDR3 nucleotides are TGCAGCGTTGGCGGCCGACGTGGGACCCAGTACTTC.

With regard to this clonotype: A read error may explain this, as a much larger clone is one base away. The gene calls are TRBV7-2 and TRBJ2-2; D may be TRBD2 (6 bases). This CDR3 has 12 residues. Germline values: CDR1 SGHTA, CDR2 FQGNSA. In nucleotides, the CDR3 is TGTGCCAGCAGCTCACGGGTCGGGGGGCTGTTTTTT. This encodes CASSSRVGGLFF.

This clonotype occurred many times. V usage is TRBV14 and J usage is TRBJ2-1; D gene ambiguous. The V end was cut by 0 bases, the J end by 4 bases, with 7 bases between. From germline, CDR1 is SGHDN and CDR2 FVKESK. This CDR3 comprises 14 residues. CDR3 nucleotide sequence: TGTGCCAGCAGCCAAGAGGGCAGATACAATGAGCAGTTCTTC. Its protein is CASSQEGRYNEQFF.

This clonotype was counted ten times or more. The V gene is TRBV28, the J gene TRBJ2-7; no definite D call. Germline CDR1 and CDR2: MDHEN and SYDVKM. The CDR3 extends over 14 amino acids. V lost 3 bases to trimming and J lost 4 bases, with 13 bases between them. Here the CDR3 DNA reads TGTGCCAGCAGTTTCCTCCCGACCAAATACGAGCAGTACTTC. Translation gives CASSFLPTKYEQYF.

Details on this clonotype: A much larger clone lies a single base off, so this may be a read error. V and J are TRBV5-6 and TRBJ2-5; the D is unclear. The germline V gene encodes CDR1 SGHDT and CDR2 YYEEEE. CDR3 length: 17 amino acids. Deletions cut 1 base from V and 11 bases from J, with 27 bases between. CDR3 sequence (DNA): TGTGCCAGCAGCTTGACGTCAGGCGCTGAATACTCCTACAAGCAGTACTTC. It codes for CASSLTSGAEYSYKQYF.

This clonotype was counted ten times or more. The CDR3 reads CASSFFAGTGIYGYTF. DNA of the CDR3: TGTGCCAGCAGTTTCTTCGCCGGGACAGGGATCTATGGCTACACCTTC. The chain joins TRBV7-9 to TRBJ1-2; 9 bases are shared with TRBD1. V shed 6 bases, J shed 4 bases, and the junction held 12 bases outside the gene matches. Germline V gene lookup returns CDR1 SEHNR and CDR2 FQNEAQ (reference sequence). The CDR3 extends over 16 amino acids.

In its sample, this clonotype was seen a few times. The chain is built from TRBV20-1 and TRBJ2-3, with 9 bases that match TRBD2. CDR1 DFQATT and CDR2 SNEGSKA come from the germline V gene (reference sequence). The CDR3 is 16 amino acids. Trimming at V came to 0 bases and at J to 2 bases, leaving 6 bases not matched to a gene. The CDR3 spells CSARDRERGVTDTQYF. The CDR3 bases are TGCAGTGCTAGAGATCGGGAGCGGGGGGTCACAGATACGCAGTATTTT.

This clonotype appeared a few times. The V call is TRBV5-6, the J call TRBJ2-7; D could derive from TRBD1 or TRBD2 (5 bases each). V lost 0 bases and J lost 3, with 10 bases in between. This CDR3 comprises 14 residues. CDR1 and CDR2 from the germline V gene are SGHDT and YYEEEE. The CDR3 is CASSLVRGSYEQYF. The CDR3 coding sequence is TGTGCCAGCAGCTTGGTCCGGGGCAGCTACGAGCAGTACTTC.

This clonotype was counted at least ten times. V usage is TRBV7-2 and J usage is TRBJ2-7; D is ambiguous. The V and J ends lost 3 bases and 4 bases respectively, with 10 bases between them. The CDR3 has 13 residues. CDR1 and CDR2 from the germline V gene are SGHTA and FQGNSA. DNA of the CDR3: TGTGCCAGCAGCTTGGACGGATTGTACGAGCAGTACTTC. Protein: CASSLDGLYEQYF.

This chain uses TRBV15 with TRBJ2-2; D might be TRBD2 (6 bases). The CDR3 covers 17 residues. CDR1 LNHNV and CDR2 YYDKDF come from the germline V gene (reference sequence). Trimming removed 3 bases at V and 3 bases at J, with 17 bases between. The CDR3 nucleotides are TGTGCCACCAGCAGTCAGATTGGAGGGACGCACACCGGGGAGCTGTTTTTT. It yields the protein CATSSQIGGTHTGELFF.

This clonotype was detected a few times. The chain employs TRBV5-1 and TRBJ2-7, with 7 bases identical to TRBD2. The CDR3 has 16 amino acids. The V gene end was trimmed by 0 bases and the J gene end by 7 bases; junction bases not matched to a gene: 13. Germline CDR1 SGHRS, CDR2 YFSETQ. The CDR3 nucleotides read TGCGCCAGCAGCTTGGCGTTTTCGGGAGGAGGTCGAGAGCAGTACTTC. It translates to CASSLAFSGGGREQYF.

This clonotype has at least ten counts. The chain is built from TRBV20-1 and TRBJ2-7; 9 nucleotides align to TRBD2. CDR1 is DFQATT and CDR2 is SNEGSKA in the germline V gene (reference sequence). J lost 2 bases, V lost 4 bases, and 6 bases had no gene match. This CDR3 contains 14 residues. CDR3: CSAIRSGGPYEQYF. Here the CDR3 DNA reads TGCAGTGCTATCCGTAGCGGGGGACCCTACGAGCAGTACTTC.

This clonotype was observed a few times. This chain links TRBV24-1 with TRBJ2-6, with D possibly being TRBD1 (6 bases). The germline V gene encodes CDR1 KGHDR and CDR2 SFDVKD. There are 15 residues in the CDR3. Trimming stripped 5 bases from V and 0 bases from J, with 7 bases between. The CDR3 spells CATSVGGSGANVLTF. CDR3 DNA sequence: TGTGCCACCAGTGTAGGGGGCTCTGGGGCCAACGTCCTGACTTTC.

This clonotype was counted at least ten times. The chain uses TRBV20-1 and TRBJ2-5, with D maybe TRBD1 (7 bases). CDR3 length: 15 residues. Deletions cut 5 bases from V and 5 bases from J, with 21 bases between. The germline gives CDR1 DFQATT, CDR2 SNEGSKA (reference sequence). For the CDR3, the DNA is TGCAGTGCTGGGGCCGCAGGGGGGCTTCGGGAGACCCAGTACTTC. Protein: CSAGAAGGLRETQYF.

Many counts were recorded for this clonotype. For the CDR3, the DNA is TGTGCCAGCAGTTTTATGGCAGGGGGCGTCTATGGCTACACCTTC. It translates to CASSFMAGGVYGYTF. V gene TRBV28 combines with J gene TRBJ1-2; TRBD1 matches 8 bases. The germline gives CDR1 MDHEN, CDR2 SYDVKM. The CDR3 covers 15 residues. Trimming took 3 bases from V and 4 from J; bases not matched to a gene: 7.

Many counts were recorded for this clonotype. V gene TRBV5-1 combines with J gene TRBJ2-7, with TRBD2 matching over 10 bases. The germline CDR1 and CDR2 sequences are SGHRS and YFSETQ. The CDR3 is 15 residues long. V gave up 0 bases and J gave up 2 bases; unmatched junction bases: 2. The CDR3 DNA follows: TGCGCCAGCAGCTTGGTCACTAGCGGGACCTACGAGCAGTACTTC. Encoded protein: CASSLVTSGTYEQYF.

The V and J genes are TRBV7-9 and TRBJ1-1; a weak D match, TRBD1 (5 bases). The CDR3 totals 14 residues. CDR1 and CDR2 (germline): SEHNR, FQNEAQ (reference sequence). The V end lost 5 bases, the J end lost 3 bases, and 13 bases lay between the germline ends. CDR3 nucleotide sequence: TGTGCCAGCAGCCGACAGCGAATGGACACTGAAGCTTTCTTT. Amino acid sequence: CASSRQRMDTEAFF.

The rearrangement links TRBV5-1 to TRBJ2-1; D is perhaps TRBD2 (6 bases). Germline CDR1 reads SGHRS; CDR2 reads YFSETQ. The CDR3 sequence is 14 residues long. Trimming left V 4 bases short and J 7 bases short, with 15 bases between. Here the CDR3 reads CASSDSMAGNEQFF. For the CDR3, the DNA is TGCGCCAGCAGCGACTCCATGGCGGGGAATGAGCAGTTCTTC.

This clonotype has ten or more counts. J is TRBJ2-1 and V is TRBV4-1; D is unresolved. CDR1 is MGHRA and CDR2 is YSYEKL in the germline V gene. The ends were cut back, 1 base at V and 15 bases at J, with 13 bases in the middle. This CDR3 is built from 12 residues. The CDR3 sequence: CASSQVETQLFF. CDR3 sequence (DNA): TGCGCCAGCAGCCAAGTTGAGACCCAGCTGTTCTTC.

The CDR3, as DNA: TGTGCCAGCAGTTCGGCAGGGGGGTTCACTGAAGCTTTCTTT. This translates into CASSSAGGFTEAFF. This rearrangement joins TRBV27 to TRBJ1-1; 7 bases are a match to TRBD1. Germline assignment: CDR1 MNHEY and CDR2 SMNVEV (reference sequence). The CDR3 contains 14 residues. V shed 4 bases and J 4 bases; nucleotides not matched to a gene: 6.

This clonotype was found a few times. This sequence joins TRBV6-2 or TRBV6-3 and TRBJ2-7; TRBD1 is a possible D gene (5 bases). The CDR3 has 10 residues. The germline V gene has CDR1 MNHEY and CDR2 SVGEGT. Trimming removed 7 bases at V and 9 bases at J, with 10 bases between. The CDR3 coding sequence is TGTGCCAGCACTTGGCAGGGGCAGTACTTC. Its translation: CASTWQGQYF.

This clonotype has a single count. A much more abundant neighbour one base away suggests this may be a read error. V usage is TRBV4-1 and J usage is TRBJ2-3; no clear D. The V and J ends lost 0 bases and 10 bases respectively, with 14 bases between them. Germline CDR1 and CDR2: MGHRA and YSYEKL. The CDR3 loop spans 14 amino acids. The CDR3 here is CASSQEAERDAQYF. For the CDR3, the DNA is TGCGCCAGCAGCCAAGAGGCAGAGCGTGATGCGCAGTATTTT.

Of note for this clonotype: A read error may be the cause here, since a much bigger clone is one base away. This chain uses TRBV5-1 with TRBJ2-5; tentatively, D is TRBD1 (7 bases). Germline V CDR1 and CDR2: SGHRS, YFSETQ. The CDR3 is 16 residues long. As DNA, the CDR3 is TGCGCCAGCAGCTTGGTGGCAGGGGGGCGTCAAGAGACCCGGTACTTC. This gives the protein CASSLVAGGRQETRYF.

This clonotype was found many times. The rearrangement links TRBV6-4 to TRBJ2-3, with D tentatively TRBD2 (6 bases). The CDR3 is 16 residues long. Germline V gene lookup returns CDR1 MRHNA and CDR2 SNTAGT. Trimming stripped 0 bases from V and 0 bases from J, with 10 bases between. CDR3 DNA: TGTGCCAGCAGTGACTCGTGGGGGACTAGCACAGATACGCAGTATTTT. This codes for CASSDSWGTSTDTQYF.